Listed here are 9 T cell receptor beta chains from one sample, sequenced in a study of PD-1 blockade in classical Hodgkin lymphoma (TCRdb year 2020). Library method: the immunoSEQ multiplex PCR assay. Entries here come from immuneACCESS through TCRdb and include only in-frame sequences with V and J called. Some clones fail to appear in such tables; in the studies checked, an unresolved V gene covers under half of the shortfall, and the cause of the remainder is unknown. This sample holds around 99,000 clones; about four fifths were observed only once. The ten most abundant clones make up roughly 15% of the sample. Per the publication, the time point label means: cycle 2 day 1 (C2D1) of nivolumab. All trial patients had relapsed after autologous stem cell transplantation, with cohorts A, B and C differing in prior brentuximab vedotin exposure. Source: peripheral blood mononuclear cells (PBMCs), taken before the second cycle of nivolumab. Receptors originate from a human donor with classical Hodgkin lymphoma.

The J gene is TRBJ1-2, the V gene TRBV20-1; D unclear. Germline V gene data show CDR1 as DFQATT and CDR2 as SNEGSKA (reference sequence). There are 11 residues in the CDR3. Trimming removed 0 bases at V and 8 bases at J, with 7 bases between. This CDR3 is CSAREVGGYTF. The CDR3 nucleotides read TGCAGTGCTAGAGAGGTCGGCGGCTACACCTTC.

This clone was observed a few times. The V and J genes are TRBV13 and TRBJ2-1; no clear D gene. There are 13 residues in the CDR3. Between the trimmed V and J ends, which lost 5 bases and 16 bases, there was a span of 21 bases. Germline values: CDR1 PRHDT, CDR2 FYEKMQ (reference sequence). The CDR3 DNA is TGTGCCAGCAGCCCCGTGGCGGTTCCACCGCCCTTCTTC. Translated, it gives CASSPVAVPPPFF.

The chain links TRBV7-2 to TRBJ2-5; 10 nucleotides agree with TRBD2. Germline loops: CDR1 SGHTA, CDR2 FQGNSA. The CDR3 consists of 14 residues. Trimming at V came to 6 bases and at J to 3 bases, leaving 4 bases not matched to a gene. CDR3 protein: CASRYGLAEETQYF. CDR3 in DNA: TGTGCCAGCAGATACGGACTAGCGGAAGAGACCCAGTACTTC.

The chain couples TRBV6-5 to TRBJ2-1, with D tentatively TRBD2 (5 bases). Trimming cost V 8 bases and J 0 bases, with 14 bases left between them. Germline V gene data show CDR1 as MNHEY and CDR2 as SVGAGI. This CDR3 has 15 residues. CDR3 amino acids: CASSLTSGSYNEQFF. For the CDR3, the DNA is TGTGCCAGCTCTTTGACCAGCGGCTCCTACAATGAGCAGTTCTTC.

The chain recombines TRBV10-3 with TRBJ2-7; 11 nucleotides align to TRBD2. V dropped 6 bases and J dropped 6; count of bases not matched to a gene: 7. The CDR3 is 14 amino acids. Germline-derived CDR1 and CDR2 are ENHRY and SYGVKD. Here the CDR3 reads CAISQLAGVGEQYF. CDR3 sequence (DNA): TGTGCCATCAGCCAACTAGCGGGAGTAGGCGAGCAGTACTTC.

The chain is built from TRBV19 and TRBJ2-7; 7 bases agree with TRBD1. The CDR3 sequence is 16 residues long. J lost 3 bases, V lost 7 bases, and 15 bases had no gene match. Germline V gene sequence: CDR1 LNHDA, CDR2 SQIVND (reference sequence). The CDR3 loop is CASNYRATGSVYEQYF. DNA for the CDR3: TGTGCCAGTAACTATAGAGCGACAGGGTCTGTCTACGAGCAGTACTTC.

The J gene is TRBJ1-1, the V gene TRBV20-1; D might be TRBD1 (6 bases). Per the germline V gene, CDR1 is DFQATT and CDR2 is SNEGSKA (reference sequence). With 6 bases removed from V and 6 bases from J, the gap between germline ends came to 11 bases. The CDR3 runs 11 residues. This CDR3 is CSASTGSEAFF. CDR3 in DNA: TGCAGTGCGAGTACAGGGTCTGAAGCTTTCTTT.

This chain joins TRBV7-3 and TRBJ2-3; TRBD1 aligns across 7 bases. The CDR3 is 15 residues long. Germline loops: CDR1 SGHTA, CDR2 FQGTGA. V dropped 5 bases and J dropped 1; count of bases not matched to a gene: 6. This CDR3 reads CASSPTGPGTDTQYF. The CDR3 DNA reads TGTGCCAGCAGCCCGACAGGGCCTGGCACAGATACGCAGTATTTT.

This clone occurred once. The chain combines TRBV10-3 with TRBJ1-2; 7 positions agree with TRBD1. The CDR3 totals 14 residues. Germline V CDR1 and CDR2: ENHRY, SYGVKD. V lost 2 bases, J lost 4 bases, and 4 bases stayed unmatched. The DNA of the CDR3 is TGTGCCATCAGTGAGAGACAGGGAACCTATGGCTACACCTTC. As protein: CAISERQGTYGYTF.